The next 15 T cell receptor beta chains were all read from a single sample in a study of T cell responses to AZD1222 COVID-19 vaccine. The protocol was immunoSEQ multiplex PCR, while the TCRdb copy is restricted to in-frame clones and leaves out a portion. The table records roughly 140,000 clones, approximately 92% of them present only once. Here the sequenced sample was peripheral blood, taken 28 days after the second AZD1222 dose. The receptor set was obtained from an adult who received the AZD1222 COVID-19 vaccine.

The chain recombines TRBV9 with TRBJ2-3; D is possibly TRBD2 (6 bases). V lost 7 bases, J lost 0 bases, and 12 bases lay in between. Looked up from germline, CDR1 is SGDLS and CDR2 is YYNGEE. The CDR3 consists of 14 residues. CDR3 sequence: CASAGRQSTDTQYF. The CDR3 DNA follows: TGTGCCAGCGCGGGGAGGCAAAGCACAGATACGCAGTATTTT.

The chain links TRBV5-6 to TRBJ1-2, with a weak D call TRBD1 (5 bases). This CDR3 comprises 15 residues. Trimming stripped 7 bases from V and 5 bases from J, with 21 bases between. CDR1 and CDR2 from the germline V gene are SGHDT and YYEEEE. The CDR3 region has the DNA TGTGCCAGCCAGCCAGATCCCGGGGGGGGATATGGCTACACCTTC. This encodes CASQPDPGGGYGYTF.

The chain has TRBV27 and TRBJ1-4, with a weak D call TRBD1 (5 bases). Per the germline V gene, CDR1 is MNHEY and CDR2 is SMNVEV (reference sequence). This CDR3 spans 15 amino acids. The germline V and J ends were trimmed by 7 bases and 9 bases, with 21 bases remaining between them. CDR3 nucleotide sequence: TGTGCCAGCACCCCTGGGATGGGGACCGCACAAAAACTGTTTTTT. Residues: CASTPGMGTAQKLFF.

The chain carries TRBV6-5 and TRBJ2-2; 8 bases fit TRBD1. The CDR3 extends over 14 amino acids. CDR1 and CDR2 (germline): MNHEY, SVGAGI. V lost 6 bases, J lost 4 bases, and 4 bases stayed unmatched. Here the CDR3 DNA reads TGTGCCAGCAGCCTCAGGGGGCTCACCGGGGAGCTGTTTTTT. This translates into CASSLRGLTGELFF.

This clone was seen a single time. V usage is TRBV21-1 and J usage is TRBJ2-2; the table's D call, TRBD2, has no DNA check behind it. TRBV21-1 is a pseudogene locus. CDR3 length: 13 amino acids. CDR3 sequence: CASSKYPPGELFF. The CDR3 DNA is TGTGCCAGCAGCAAATATCCCCCCGGGGAGCTGTTTTTT.

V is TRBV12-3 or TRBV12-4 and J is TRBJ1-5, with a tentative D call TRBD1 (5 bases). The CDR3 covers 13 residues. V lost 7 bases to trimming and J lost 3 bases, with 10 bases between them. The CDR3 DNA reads TGTGCCAGCACAGACGGACACAATCAGCCCCAGCATTTT. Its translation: CASTDGHNQPQHF.

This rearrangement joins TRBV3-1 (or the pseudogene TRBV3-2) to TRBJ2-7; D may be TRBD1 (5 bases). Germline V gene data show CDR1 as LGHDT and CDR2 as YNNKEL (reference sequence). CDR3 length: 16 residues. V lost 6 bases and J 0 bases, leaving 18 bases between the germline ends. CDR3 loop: CASSLRRGIGSYEQYF. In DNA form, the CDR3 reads TGTGCCAGCAGTCTAAGAAGGGGAATCGGCTCCTACGAGCAGTACTTC.

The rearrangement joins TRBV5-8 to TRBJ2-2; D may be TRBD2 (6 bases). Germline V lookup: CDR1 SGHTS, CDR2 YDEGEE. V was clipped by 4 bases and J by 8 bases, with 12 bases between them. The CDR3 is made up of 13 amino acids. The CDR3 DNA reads TGTGCCAGCAGCATGGGACTGAGGGGGGAGCTGTTTTTT. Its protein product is CASSMGLRGELFF.

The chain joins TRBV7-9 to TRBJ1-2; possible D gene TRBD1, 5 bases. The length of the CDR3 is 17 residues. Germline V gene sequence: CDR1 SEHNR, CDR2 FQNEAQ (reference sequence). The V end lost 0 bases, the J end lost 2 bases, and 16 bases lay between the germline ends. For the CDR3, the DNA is TGTGCCAGCAGCTTAGCTGGTAGGGGTGACGGAAACTATGGCTACACCTTC. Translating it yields CASSLAGRGDGNYGYTF.

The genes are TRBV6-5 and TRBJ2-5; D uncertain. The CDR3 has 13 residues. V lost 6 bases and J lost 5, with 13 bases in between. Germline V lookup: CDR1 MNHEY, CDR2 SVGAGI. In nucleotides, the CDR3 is TGTGCCAGCAGACTCGACCCGTGGGAGACCCAGTACTTC. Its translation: CASRLDPWETQYF.

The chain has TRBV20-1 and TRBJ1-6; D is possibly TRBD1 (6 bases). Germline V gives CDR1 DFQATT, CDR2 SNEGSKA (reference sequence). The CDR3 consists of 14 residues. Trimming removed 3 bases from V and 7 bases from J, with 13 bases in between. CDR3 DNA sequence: TGCAGTGCTAGTGGGGGGCATCTAAATTCACCCCTCCACTTT. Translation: CSASGGHLNSPLHF.

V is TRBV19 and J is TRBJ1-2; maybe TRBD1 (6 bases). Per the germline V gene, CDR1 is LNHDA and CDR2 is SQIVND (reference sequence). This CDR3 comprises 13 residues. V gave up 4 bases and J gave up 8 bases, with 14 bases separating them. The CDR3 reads CASSSDRSRGYTF. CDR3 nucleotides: TGTGCCAGTAGTAGCGACAGGAGTAGGGGCTACACCTTC.

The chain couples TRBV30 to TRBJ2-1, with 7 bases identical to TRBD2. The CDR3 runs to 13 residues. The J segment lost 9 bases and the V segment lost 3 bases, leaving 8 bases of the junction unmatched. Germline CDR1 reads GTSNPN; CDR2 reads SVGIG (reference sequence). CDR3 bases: TGTGCCTGGAGGAGTCCTGGGGGGGGTGAGCAGTTCTTC. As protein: CAWRSPGGGEQFF.

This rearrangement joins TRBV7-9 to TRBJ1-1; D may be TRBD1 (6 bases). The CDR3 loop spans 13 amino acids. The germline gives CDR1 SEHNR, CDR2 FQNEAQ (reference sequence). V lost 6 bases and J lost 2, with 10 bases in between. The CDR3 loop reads CASRPQGNTEAFF. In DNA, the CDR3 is TGTGCCAGCAGGCCACAGGGAAACACTGAAGCTTTCTTT.

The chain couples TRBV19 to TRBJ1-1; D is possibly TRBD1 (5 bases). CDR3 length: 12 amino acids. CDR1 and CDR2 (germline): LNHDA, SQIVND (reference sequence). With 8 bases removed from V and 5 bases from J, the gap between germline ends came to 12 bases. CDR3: CASGGRWTEAFF. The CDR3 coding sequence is TGTGCCAGTGGGGGGAGGTGGACTGAAGCTTTCTTT.